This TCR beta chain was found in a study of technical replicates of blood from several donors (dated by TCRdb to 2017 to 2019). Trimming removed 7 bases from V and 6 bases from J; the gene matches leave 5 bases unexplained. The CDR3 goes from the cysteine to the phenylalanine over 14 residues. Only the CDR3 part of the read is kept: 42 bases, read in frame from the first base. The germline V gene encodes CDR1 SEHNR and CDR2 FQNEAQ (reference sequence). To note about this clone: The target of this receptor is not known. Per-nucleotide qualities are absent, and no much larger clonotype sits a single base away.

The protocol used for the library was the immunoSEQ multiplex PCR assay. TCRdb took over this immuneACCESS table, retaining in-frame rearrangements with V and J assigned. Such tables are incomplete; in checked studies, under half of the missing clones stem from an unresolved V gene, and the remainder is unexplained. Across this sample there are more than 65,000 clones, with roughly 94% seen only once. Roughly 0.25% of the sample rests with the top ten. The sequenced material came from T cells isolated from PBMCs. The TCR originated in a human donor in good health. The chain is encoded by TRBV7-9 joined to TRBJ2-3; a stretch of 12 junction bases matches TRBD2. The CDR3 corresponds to CASTRLAGADTQYF. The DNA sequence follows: TGTGCCAGCACCCGACTAGCGGGGGCCGATACGCAGTATTTT.